Sequencing of this TCR beta chain was carried out in a study of cytomegalovirus exposure and HLA in healthy donors. Whole-study context: Drawn from HLA-typed donors, tens of millions of unique TCRs were held in an early data release.

PCR was performed using 60 Vbeta and 13 Jbeta primers. Repertoires were generated with immunoSEQ multiplex PCR, while TCRdb's copy carries only in-frame clones and drops some. Among 150,000 to 200,000 clones listed, 76% were seen once. Deletions cut 5 bases from V and 7 bases from J, with 10 bases between. CDR3 length: 12 amino acids. Germline V lookup: CDR1 SGHTA, CDR2 FQGNSA. Regarding the study as a whole: For presence/absence analyses, sequencing depth was assumed to be roughly uniform across donors.

This clone was detected only once. Its antigen is not identified. The receptor was isolated from a male donor in good health and CMV-seronegative. Material: PBMCs. The chain couples TRBV7-2 to TRBJ2-3; D gene uncertain. Here the CDR3 DNA reads TGTGCCAGCAGCGAAACGGGTAATACGCAGTATTTT. Translating gives CASSETGNTQYF.